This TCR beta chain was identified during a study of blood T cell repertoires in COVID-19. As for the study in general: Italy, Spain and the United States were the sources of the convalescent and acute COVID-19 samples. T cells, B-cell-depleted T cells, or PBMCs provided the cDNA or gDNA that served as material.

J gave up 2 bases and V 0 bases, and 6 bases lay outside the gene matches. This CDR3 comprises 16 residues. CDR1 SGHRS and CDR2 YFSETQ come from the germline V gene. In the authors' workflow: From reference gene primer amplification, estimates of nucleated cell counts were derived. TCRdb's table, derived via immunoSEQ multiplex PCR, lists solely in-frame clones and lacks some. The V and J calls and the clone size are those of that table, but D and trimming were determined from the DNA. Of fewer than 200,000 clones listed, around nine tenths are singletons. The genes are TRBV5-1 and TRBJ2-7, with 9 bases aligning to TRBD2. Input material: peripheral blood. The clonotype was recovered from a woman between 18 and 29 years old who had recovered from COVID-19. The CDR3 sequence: CASSLVRAGGAYEQYF. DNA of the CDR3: TGCGCCAGCAGCTTGGTGCGGGCGGGGGGGGCCTACGAGCAGTACTTC.